This T cell receptor (beta chain) was sequenced during a study of T cells in Graves' hyperthyroidism and ophthalmopathy. The CDR3 runs 16 residues. The junction had 11 bases not matched to a gene; V was cut back by 6 bases and J by 4 bases. Germline CDR1 is SGHTS and CDR2 is YDEGEE. TCR beta CDR3 regions were amplified from RNA transcripts. An initial round of RT-PCR targeting the TCR CDR3 relied on the HTBI primer set. TCRdb re-called the multiplex PCR reads with MiXCR, one entry per CDR3 protein. The table shows about 96,000 distinct CDR3 sequences, with just over 50% occurring only once. The sequence came from a woman aged 40 to 49 with Graves' hyperthyroidism. The source material was blood. This rearrangement joins TRBV5-8 to TRBJ2-5; 11 positions match TRBD1. In nucleotides, the CDR3 is TGTGCCAGCACACACCGCGGGACAGGGGGAGGAGAGACCCAGTACTTC. This sequence encodes CASTHRGTGGGETQYF.